The sequence of this TCR beta chain was determined in a study of T cell responses to AZD1222 COVID-19 vaccine. The protocol was immunoSEQ multiplex PCR, while the TCRdb copy is restricted to in-frame clones and leaves out a portion. Counted here are 120,000 to 150,000 clones, 86% occurring once; the ten biggest clones make up around 5.1%. Analysis merged second doses at about 4 or about 12 weeks. Turning to this clone: Its matching antigen is unknown.

Study outcomes and limitations: After two AZD1222 doses, spike-specific TCR breadth and depth rose versus day 0. AZD1222 recipients seropositive at baseline numbered only six or seven.

With 7 bases clipped from V and 7 bases from J, the junction kept 17 bases outside the gene matches. The CDR3 extends over 17 amino acids. The germline gives CDR1 WSHSY, CDR2 SAAADI. Sequenced here: peripheral blood, sampled 28 days after the second AZD1222 dose. The V and J genes are TRBV10-2 and TRBJ1-5; 9 bases agree with TRBD1. The sequence derives from an adult who received the AZD1222 COVID-19 vaccine. The CDR3 DNA is TGCGCCAGCACCGCCGCGCCCGGACAGGGGAGGGGACAGCCCCAGCATTTT. Translation: CASTAAPGQGRGQPQHF.